What follows are 18 T cell receptor beta chains derived from one specimen sequenced in a study of OX40 agonist ivuxolimab in advanced cancers. Some clones are missing from TCRdb's copy, which holds only in-frame ones; the method was immunoSEQ multiplex PCR. The sample comprises about 60,000 clones, 83% of which are singletons, and approximately 3.3% rests with the top ten. This material consisted of CD4+ or CD8+ T cells sorted from blood, taken in a trial of the OX40 agonist ivuxolimab. The receptor source for this set is an adult with an advanced solid tumor such as melanoma, head and neck, liver or kidney cancer.

The chain links TRBV18 to TRBJ1-6; TRBD1 aligns across 7 bases. The CDR3 has 15 residues. In germline, CDR1 is KGHSH, CDR2 LQKENI. Unmatched junction bases numbered 7, after V lost 6 bases and J lost 5 bases. The CDR3 nucleotides read TGTGCCAGCTCCTCCGACAGGGCCCATAATTCACCCCTCCACTTT. This gives the protein CASSSDRAHNSPLHF.

This clone was found a few times. V gene TRBV5-6 combines with J gene TRBJ2-7; D remains ambiguous. This CDR3 comprises 12 residues. The V end lost 2 bases, the J end lost 3 bases, and 6 bases lay between the germline ends. The V gene's germline CDR1 is SGHDT and CDR2 YYEEEE. This chain's CDR3 is CASSFRNYEQYF. CDR3 bases: TGTGCCAGCAGCTTTAGGAACTACGAGCAGTACTTC.

The chain uses TRBV5-6 and TRBJ1-3, with D perhaps matching TRBD1 (5 bases). Trimming stripped 0 bases from V and 7 bases from J, with 14 bases between. The CDR3 contains 15 residues. The germline gives CDR1 SGHDT, CDR2 YYEEEE. CDR3 amino acids: CASSLEWGEANTIYF. The CDR3 nucleotides are TGTGCCAGCAGCTTGGAATGGGGGGAGGCTAACACCATATATTTT.

The chain combines TRBV9 with TRBJ2-3; no definite D call. The CDR3 spans 17 residues. Looked up from germline, CDR1 is SGDLS and CDR2 is YYNGEE. V lost 0 bases and J 2 bases, leaving 16 bases between the germline ends. The CDR3 spells CASSVATYASHTDTQYF. DNA for the CDR3: TGTGCCAGCAGCGTAGCTACTTACGCCTCCCACACAGATACGCAGTATTTT.

In this sample, this clone turned up a few times. This rearrangement joins TRBV7-8 to TRBJ1-3; tentative D call: TRBD1 (6 bases). Germline V gene lookup returns CDR1 SGHVS and CDR2 FQNEAQ. Trimming cost V 2 bases and J 2 bases, with 13 bases left between them. The CDR3 totals 16 residues. For the CDR3, the DNA is TGTGCCAGCAGCTTATCGGGGGCAGCCACTGGAAACACCATATATTTT. Translating gives CASSLSGAATGNTIYF.

This chain links TRBV28 with TRBJ2-1, with 9 bases identical to TRBD1. The CDR3 has 17 amino acids. After removal of 6 bases from V and 4 bases from J, the junction contained 13 bases not matched to a gene. Germline V gene sequence: CDR1 MDHEN, CDR2 SYDVKM. The CDR3 loop reads CASSTHTAGTGYNEQFF. The CDR3 nucleotides are TGTGCCAGCAGCACCCACACAGCCGGGACAGGGTACAATGAGCAGTTCTTC.

This chain joins TRBV5-1 and TRBJ2-3, with D hard to call. Germline V gene lookup returns CDR1 SGHRS and CDR2 YFSETQ. There are 14 residues in the CDR3. V gave up 1 base and J gave up 2 bases, with 8 bases separating them. The CDR3 bases are TGCGCCAGCAGCTTGCGGCAGATCACAGATACGCAGTATTTT. Translation gives CASSLRQITDTQYF. The full variable domain, completed using reference TRBV5-1 and TRBJ2-3, is KAGVTQTPRYLIKTRGQQVTLSCSPISGHRSVSWYQQTPGQGLQFLFEYFSETQRNKGNFPGRFSGRQFSNSRSEMNVSTLELGDSALYLCASSLRQITDTQYFGPGTRLTVL.

The chain is built from TRBV6-1 and TRBJ1-1; no definite D call. Looked up from germline, CDR1 is MNHNS and CDR2 is SASEGT. CDR3 size: 11 residues. V lost 4 bases to trimming and J lost 4 bases, with 4 bases between them. CDR3 nucleotides: TGTGCCAGCAGTGCCCCCACTGAAGCTTTCTTT. Protein: CASSAPTEAFF.

V is TRBV6-6 and J is TRBJ2-2; no clear D. Germline V lookup: CDR1 MNHNY, CDR2 SVGAGI (reference sequence). V lost 6 bases and J lost 3, with 11 bases in between. CDR3 length: 14 amino acids. The CDR3: CASSVTSDTGELFF. Written as DNA, the CDR3 is TGTGCCAGCAGCGTTACCTCGGACACCGGGGAGCTGTTTTTT.

This clone appeared a few times. The V and J genes are TRBV21-1 and TRBJ2-3; the table's D call TRBD2 went unverified against the DNA. TRBV21-1 is a pseudogene. This CDR3 spans 17 amino acids. CDR3 DNA sequence: TGTGCCAGCAGCACCCCACTCCAGCGGGATTCCACAGATACGCAGTATTTT. The encoded protein is CASSTPLQRDSTDTQYF.

The rearrangement uses TRBV28 and TRBJ1-5, with TRBD1 as a possible D gene (6 bases). CDR3 length: 15 residues. Germline V CDR1 and CDR2: MDHEN, SYDVKM. The germline V and J ends were trimmed by 6 bases and 2 bases, with 14 bases remaining between them. The CDR3 loop reads CASSWGGQGNQPQHF. Here the CDR3 DNA reads TGTGCCAGCAGCTGGGGGGGCCAGGGCAATCAGCCCCAGCATTTT.

This clone ranks as medium-sized. The genes are TRBV11-2 and TRBJ1-3; a weak D match, TRBD1 (6 bases). Trimming pared 7 bases from V and 2 bases from J, leaving 12 bases between. Germline loops: CDR1 SGHAT, CDR2 FQNNGV. The CDR3 consists of 14 residues. In DNA form, the CDR3 reads TGTGCCAGCACCGGGACAAACACTGGAAACACCATATATTTT. Its protein is CASTGTNTGNTIYF.

This clone appeared once. The chain is built from TRBV7-2 and TRBJ1-4; D is perhaps TRBD1 (5 bases). Germline assignment: CDR1 SGHTA and CDR2 FQGNSA. The CDR3 sequence is 12 residues long. V shed 5 bases and J shed 7 bases, with 8 bases lying between them. The CDR3 bases are TGTGCCAGCAGCCAAGGGGCTGAAAAACTGTTTTTT. It encodes CASSQGAEKLFF.

This clone was counted a few times. Distinct nucleotide sequences in the sample also encode this CDR3. The V and J genes are TRBV30 and TRBJ1-3; no clear D gene. Trimming pared 2 bases from V and 2 bases from J, leaving 4 bases between. CDR1 GTSNPN and CDR2 SVGIG come from the germline V gene (reference sequence). The CDR3 sequence is 12 residues long. The CDR3 here is CAWSPPGNTIYF. In DNA, the CDR3 is TGTGCCTGGAGTCCTCCTGGAAACACCATATATTTT.

The chain employs TRBV11-3 and TRBJ2-1, with 10 nucleotides matching TRBD2. Per germline, CDR1 SGHNT and CDR2 YENEEA. The V and J ends lost 1 base and 6 bases, in that order; junction bases with no gene match: 6. CDR3 length: 16 residues. In nucleotides, the CDR3 is TGTGCCAGCAGCTTAGGGACTAGCGGAGGAAGCAATGAGCAGTTCTTC. This codes for CASSLGTSGGSNEQFF.

The CDR3 spells CASSLAIGGAHGYTF. The CDR3 DNA sequence: TGTGCCAGCAGCTTAGCGATCGGGGGGGCCCATGGCTACACCTTC. The chain links TRBV7-9 to TRBJ1-2; TRBD1 is a possible D gene (6 bases). The CDR3 has 15 amino acids. Germline V gene sequence: CDR1 SEHNR, CDR2 FQNEAQ (reference sequence). Trimming removed 0 bases from V and 6 bases from J, with 14 bases in between.

CDR3 in DNA: TGTGCCACCAGCATTGACCCGGGACAGGGGTCCTACAATGAGCAGTTCTTC. Amino acids: CATSIDPGQGSYNEQFF. The chain carries TRBV15 and TRBJ2-1; TRBD1 aligns across 10 bases. In germline, CDR1 is LNHNV, CDR2 YYDKDF (reference sequence). Unmatched junction bases numbered 7, after V lost 4 bases and J lost 1 base. The CDR3 totals 17 residues.

This sequence joins TRBV19 and TRBJ1-6; tentative D call: TRBD1 (5 bases). This CDR3 is built from 16 residues. V was cut by 4 bases and J by 0 bases, with 10 bases left in between. Germline V gene sequence: CDR1 LNHDA, CDR2 SQIVND (reference sequence). The chain's CDR3 is CASSRGGSSYNSPLHF. The CDR3 DNA follows: TGTGCCAGTAGTAGGGGCGGGAGCTCCTATAATTCACCCCTCCACTTT.